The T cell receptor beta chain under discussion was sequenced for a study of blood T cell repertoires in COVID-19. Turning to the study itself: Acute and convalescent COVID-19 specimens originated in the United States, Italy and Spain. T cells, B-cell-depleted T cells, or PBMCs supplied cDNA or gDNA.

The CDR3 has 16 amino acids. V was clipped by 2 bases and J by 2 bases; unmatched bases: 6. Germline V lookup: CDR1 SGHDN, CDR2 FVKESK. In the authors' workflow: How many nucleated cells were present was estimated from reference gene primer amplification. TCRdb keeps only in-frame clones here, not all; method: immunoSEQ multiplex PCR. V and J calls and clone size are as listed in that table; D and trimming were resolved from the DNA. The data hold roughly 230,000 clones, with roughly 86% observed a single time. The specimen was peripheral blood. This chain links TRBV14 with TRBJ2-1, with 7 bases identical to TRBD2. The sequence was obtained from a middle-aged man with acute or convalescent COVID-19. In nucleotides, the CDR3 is TGTGCCAGCAGCCAACTGGGCGGGGGACCCTACAATGAGCAGTTCTTC. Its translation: CASSQLGGGPYNEQFF.